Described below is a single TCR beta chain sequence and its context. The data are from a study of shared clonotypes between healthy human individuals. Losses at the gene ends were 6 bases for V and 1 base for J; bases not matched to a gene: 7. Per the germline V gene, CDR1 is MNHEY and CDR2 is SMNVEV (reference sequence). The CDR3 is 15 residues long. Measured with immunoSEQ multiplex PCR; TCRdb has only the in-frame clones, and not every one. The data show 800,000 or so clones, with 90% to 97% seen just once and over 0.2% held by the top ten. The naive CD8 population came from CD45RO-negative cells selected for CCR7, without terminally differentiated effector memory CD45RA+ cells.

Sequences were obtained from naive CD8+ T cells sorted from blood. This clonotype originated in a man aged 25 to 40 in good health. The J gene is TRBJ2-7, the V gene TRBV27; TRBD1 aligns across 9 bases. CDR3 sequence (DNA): TGTGCCAGCAGAATGTCGGGACAGGGATCCTACGAGCAGTACTTC. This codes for CASRMSGQGSYEQYF.